The T cell receptor beta chain described here comes from a study of blood T cell repertoires in COVID-19 (dated by TCRdb to the early 2020s). In terms of the full investigation: The collaborator samples originated in the United States, Italy and Spain and spanned the acute and convalescent phases of COVID-19. The repertoires were made available in a free public database intended to serve as a resource for research on the immune response to SARS-CoV-2. The prospective study material was composed of cDNA or gDNA derived from T cells, B-cell-depleted T cells, or PBMCs. Nearly every sample came with metadata listing a de-identified subject ID, COVID-19 status, age in years and sex. Where available, HLA class I and class II types were taken from metadata supplied by the sample provider and were not determined by assay-based typing. Samples came from the ongoing ImmuneRACE study (first 160 participants) plus 1,254 subjects from 6 global collaborators. The dataset comprised deeply sampled blood TCRbeta repertoires from subjects exposed to, actively infected with, or recovered from COVID-19. Study-wide conclusions, independent of this receptor: Clinical and demographic metadata were provided uncurated, with the amount varying by source and participant.

In regard to this clone: Its target antigen remains unknown. Nothing much larger sits one base from this clone, and base qualities are not available.

TCRbeta CDR3 regions were amplified from genomic DNA using the immunoSEQ Assay, a bias-controlled multiplex PCR. The original methods were these. Nucleated cell counts per sample were estimated from amplification of reference gene primers within the assay. To quantify the absolute abundance of each unique TCRbeta CDR3 rearrangement, sequence reads were collapsed and filtered. For each sample, productive Simpson clonality was calculated as the square root of Simpson's diversity index across productive rearrangements. Entries here come from immuneACCESS through TCRdb and include only in-frame sequences with V and J called. Some clones fail to appear in such tables; in the studies checked, an unresolved V gene covers under half of the shortfall, and the cause of the remainder is unknown. V and J calls and clone size are as listed in that table; D and trimming were resolved from the DNA. The sample yields 130,000 to 150,000 clones; 80% were counted once. 10% to 15% of the sample lies in the top ten.

Taken from cysteine to phenylalanine, the CDR3 has 15 residues. Of all the DNA, just the CDR3 is kept, 45 bases in frame from base 1. V is cut back by 5 bases and J by 4 bases, with 9 bases in the junction unmatched. The germline V gene encodes CDR1 SGHVS and CDR2 FNYEAQ. Whole blood was collected in K2EDTA tubes by collaborating institutions according to the institutions' own protocols. For TCRbeta analysis, collaborator samples were shipped as frozen whole blood, as isolated PBMCs, or as DNA extracted from either sample type. The sequencing input was peripheral blood. The chain links TRBV7-6 with TRBJ2-5, and 8 junction bases match TRBD2. The source is a man between 60 and 75 years old with active or convalescent COVID-19. The CDR3 in this case is CASSPRTSKGETQYF. At the DNA level, the sequence is TGTGCCAGCAGCCCCAGGACTAGCAAAGGAGAGACCCAGTACTTC.